This record covers a single T cell receptor beta chain. Its target is not known. Assay: immunoSEQ multiplex PCR; the TCRdb copy retains only in-frame clones and omits some. The sample consists of about 69,000 clones, about 89% of them appearing once. Thawed PBMCs were FACS-sorted into unstimulated CD4+CD25+CD127- regulatory T cells, CD4+CD25- non-regulatory cells, CD4 and CD8 cells. These data come from a study of Tregs in tolerant kidney transplant recipients. Germline V CDR1 and CDR2: SGHNT, YENEEA. There are 15 residues in the CDR3. After removal of 1 base from V and 6 bases from J, the junction contained 6 bases not matched to a gene. Study-wide results and caveats: This study did not directly address biological reproducibility.

Here the sequenced sample was CD4+ T cells from blood, taken before the transplant. This receptor was taken from a human donor who received a combined kidney and bone marrow transplant. This chain links TRBV11-3 with TRBJ2-1; 7 bases are a match to TRBD2. The chain's CDR3 is CASSLAGTNLNEQFF. The CDR3 DNA sequence: TGTGCCAGCAGCTTAGCGGGGACTAACCTCAATGAGCAGTTCTTC.